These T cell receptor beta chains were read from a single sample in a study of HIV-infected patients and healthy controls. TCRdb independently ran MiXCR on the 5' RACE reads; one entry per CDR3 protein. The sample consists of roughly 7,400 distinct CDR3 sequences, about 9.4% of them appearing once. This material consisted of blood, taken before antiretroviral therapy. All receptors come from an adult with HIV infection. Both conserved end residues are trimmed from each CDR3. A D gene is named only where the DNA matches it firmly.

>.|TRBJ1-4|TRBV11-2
ASSSPRVNEKLF
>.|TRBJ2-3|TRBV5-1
ASSPLAQDTQY
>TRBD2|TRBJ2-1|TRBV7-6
ASSLKLAGLYNEQF
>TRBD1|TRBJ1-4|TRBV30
AWSVRDRGFTEKLF
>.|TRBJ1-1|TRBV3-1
ASSPLVNTEAF
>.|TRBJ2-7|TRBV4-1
ASSQVAGFYEQY
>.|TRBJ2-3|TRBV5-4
ASSSGLTSTDTQY
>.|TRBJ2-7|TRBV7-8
ASSLAEQPYEQY
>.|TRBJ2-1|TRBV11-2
ASSLAPNTYNEQF
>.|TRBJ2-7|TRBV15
ATSREDITYEQY
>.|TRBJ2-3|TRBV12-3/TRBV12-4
ASSLGGAADTQY
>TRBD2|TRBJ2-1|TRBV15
ATSREAGGSSSYNEQF
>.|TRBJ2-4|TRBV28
ATFWGNIQY
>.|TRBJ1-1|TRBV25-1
ASSEKDGWSPEAF
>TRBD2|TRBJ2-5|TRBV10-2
ASRLAGDETQY
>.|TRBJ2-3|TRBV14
ASSQAGTQY
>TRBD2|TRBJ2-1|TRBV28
ASSLGTSGGLGEQF
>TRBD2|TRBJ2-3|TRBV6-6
ASSSWRGGQDTQY
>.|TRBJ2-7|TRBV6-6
ASSSEGYEQY
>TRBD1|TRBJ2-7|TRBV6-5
ASSYWTGGYENYEQY
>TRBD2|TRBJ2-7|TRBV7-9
ASSKTSGRFEQY
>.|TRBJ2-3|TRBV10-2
ATKNQERSTDTQY
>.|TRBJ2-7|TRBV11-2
ASSLRRAYEQY
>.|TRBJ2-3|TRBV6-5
ASSLGGRTDTQY
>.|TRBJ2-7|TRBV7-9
ASSDRDVPYEQY
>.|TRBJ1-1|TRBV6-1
ASSEVEFGAEAF
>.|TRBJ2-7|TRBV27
ASSLSGNAFYEQY
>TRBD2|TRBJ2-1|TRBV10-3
AIRGTSGNGEQF